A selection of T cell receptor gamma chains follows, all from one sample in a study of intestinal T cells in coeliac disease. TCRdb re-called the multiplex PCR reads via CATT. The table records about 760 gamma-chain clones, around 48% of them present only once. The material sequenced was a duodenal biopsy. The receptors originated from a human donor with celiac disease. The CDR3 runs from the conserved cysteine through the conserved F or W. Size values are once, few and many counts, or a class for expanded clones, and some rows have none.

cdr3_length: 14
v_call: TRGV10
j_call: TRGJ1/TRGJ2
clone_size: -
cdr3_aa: CAASGLPNYYKKLF
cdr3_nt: TGTGCTGCGAGTGGGTTACCTAATTATTATAAGAAACTCTTT

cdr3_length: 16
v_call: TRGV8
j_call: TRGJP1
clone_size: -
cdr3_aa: CATWDEAGPLGWFKIF
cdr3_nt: TGTGCCACCTGGGATGAGGCGGGACCACTTGGTTGGTTCAAGATATTT

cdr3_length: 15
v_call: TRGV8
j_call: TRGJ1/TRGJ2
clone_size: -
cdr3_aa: CATWGPYLNYYKKLF
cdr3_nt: TGTGCCACCTGGGGACCATACTTGAATTATTATAAGAAACTCTTT

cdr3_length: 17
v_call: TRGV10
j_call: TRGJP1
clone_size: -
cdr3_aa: CAAWGNNRPTTVSSKIF
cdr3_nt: TGTGCTGCGTGGGGCAACAATCGACCGACCACGGTTAGTTCAAAGATATTT

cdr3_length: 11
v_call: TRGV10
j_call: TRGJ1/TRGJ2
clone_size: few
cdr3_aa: CAAVGNFKKLF
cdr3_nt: TGTGCTGCAGTGGGAAACTTCAAGAAACTCTTT

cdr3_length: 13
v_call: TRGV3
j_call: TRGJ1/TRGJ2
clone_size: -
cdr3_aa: CAPGTGNYYKKLF
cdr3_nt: TGTGCACCTGGGACGGGGAATTATTATAAGAAACTCTTT

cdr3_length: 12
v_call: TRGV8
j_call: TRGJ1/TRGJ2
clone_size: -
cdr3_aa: CAPGRNYYKKLF
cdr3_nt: TGTGCACCTGGCCGGAATTATTATAAGAAACTCTTT

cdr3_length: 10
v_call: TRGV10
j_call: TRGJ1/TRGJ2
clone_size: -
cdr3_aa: CAAWGDKKLF
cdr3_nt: TGTGCTGCGTGGGGAGATAAGAAACTCTTT

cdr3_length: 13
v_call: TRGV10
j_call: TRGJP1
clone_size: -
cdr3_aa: CAAWIISGWFKIF
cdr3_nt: TGTGCTGCGTGGATTATATCTGGTTGGTTCAAGATATTT

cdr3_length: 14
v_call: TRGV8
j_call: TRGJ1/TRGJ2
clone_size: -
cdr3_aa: CATWVLESYYKKLF
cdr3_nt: TGTGCCACCTGGGTACTGGAGTCTTATTATAAGAAACTCTTT

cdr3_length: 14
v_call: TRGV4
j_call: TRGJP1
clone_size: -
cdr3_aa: CAPTGYTTGWFKIF
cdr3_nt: TGTGCCCCGACTGGATATACCACTGGTTGGTTCAAGATATTT

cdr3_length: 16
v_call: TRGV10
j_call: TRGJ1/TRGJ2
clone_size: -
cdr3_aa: CAAWDTANADYYKKLF
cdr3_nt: TGTGCTGCGTGGGATACGGCAAATGCAGATTATTATAAGAAACTCTTT

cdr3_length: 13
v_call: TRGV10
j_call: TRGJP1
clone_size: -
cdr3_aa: CAAWDSLVWFKIF
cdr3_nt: TGTGCTGCGTGGGATTCACTGGTTTGGTTCAAGATATTT

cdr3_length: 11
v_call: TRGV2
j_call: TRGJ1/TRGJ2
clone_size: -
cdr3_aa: CATWGRLKKLF
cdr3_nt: TGTGCCACCTGGGGACGGCTTAAGAAACTCTTT

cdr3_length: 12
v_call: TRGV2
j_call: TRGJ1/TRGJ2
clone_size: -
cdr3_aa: CATWTPYTKKLF
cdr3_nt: TGTGCCACCTGGACGCCCTACACTAAGAAACTCTTT

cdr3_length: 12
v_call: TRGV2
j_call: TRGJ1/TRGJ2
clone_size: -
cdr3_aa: CATWDAYTKKLF
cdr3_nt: TGTGCCACCTGGGACGCCTACACTAAGAAACTCTTT

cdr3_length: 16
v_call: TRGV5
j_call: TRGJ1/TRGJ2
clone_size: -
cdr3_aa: CAHLGTPDPHYYKKLF
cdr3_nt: TGTGCCCACCTCGGGACACCCGACCCCCATTATTATAAGAAACTCTTT

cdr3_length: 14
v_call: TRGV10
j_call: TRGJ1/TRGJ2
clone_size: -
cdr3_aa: CAAWDPENYYKKLF
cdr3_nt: TGTGCTGCGTGGGACCCCGAGAATTATTATAAGAAACTCTTT

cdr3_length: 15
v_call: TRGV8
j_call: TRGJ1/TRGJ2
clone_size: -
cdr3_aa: CAHLGPYLNYYKKLF
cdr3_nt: TGTGCCCACCTGGGACCATACTTGAATTATTATAAGAAACTCTTT

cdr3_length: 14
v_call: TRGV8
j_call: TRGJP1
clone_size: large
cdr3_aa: CAYLFYTTGWFKIF
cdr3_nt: TGTGCTTACCTATTTTATACCACTGGTTGGTTCAAGATATTT

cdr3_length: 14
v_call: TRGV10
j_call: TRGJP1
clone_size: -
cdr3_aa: CAAWDYNPGWFKIF
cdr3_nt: TGTGCTGCGTGGGATTATAATCCTGGTTGGTTCAAGATATTT

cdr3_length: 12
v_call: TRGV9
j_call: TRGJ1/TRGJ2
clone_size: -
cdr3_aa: CALWEVRVRKLF
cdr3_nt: TGTGCCTTGTGGGAGGTGCGGGTAAGAAAACTCTTT